These 5 T cell receptor beta chains originate from one sample sequenced in a study of CD8 T cells in ankylosing spondylitis. TCRdb processed the 5' RACE reads anew with MiXCR; each CDR3 protein has one entry. The table has under 950,000 distinct CDR3 sequences, around 17% seen once; the top ten hold about 20%. Overall study findings and caveats: Characteristic, it appeared, of ankylosing spondylitis blood was a TCR beta motif of seven or eight highly homologous variants.

For these TCRs, the target antigens are not known. Sequencing was performed on blood, either unsorted or a sorted T cell fraction (not recorded which). All receptors come from a male donor with ankylosing spondylitis.

The chain recombines TRBV20-1 with TRBJ2-7; D remains unclear. This CDR3 has 16 amino acids. V was shortened by 2 bases and J by 0 bases, with 17 bases between the two germline ends. Per germline, CDR1 DFQATT and CDR2 SNEGSKA (reference sequence). CDR3 DNA: TGCAGTGCTAGAAGTTTGGGTCAGAGCCGCTCCTACGAGCAGTACTTC. Translation gives CSARSLGQSRSYEQYF.

This clonotype was seen only a few times. V is TRBV30 and J is TRBJ2-1; maybe TRBD2 (5 bases). This CDR3 is built from 15 residues. V was pared by 5 bases and J by 4 bases, with 18 bases between. Germline lookup yields CDR1 GTSNPN and CDR2 SVGIG (reference sequence). CDR3 coding DNA: TGTGCCTGGCTCGATATATTCAGAGGGTACAATGAGCAGTTCTTC. Protein sequence: CAWLDIFRGYNEQFF.

The chain combines TRBV7-2 with TRBJ2-1; 16 positions agree with TRBD2. Germline CDR1 reads SGHTA; CDR2 reads FQGNSA. Trimming at V came to 6 bases and at J to 9 bases, leaving 5 bases not matched to a gene. The CDR3 is 15 residues long. CDR3: CASSSGLAGGSEQFF. The CDR3 region has the DNA TGTGCCAGCAGTTCGGGACTAGCGGGAGGGAGTGAGCAGTTCTTC.

This clonotype was seen ten or more times. The chain carries TRBV10-3 and TRBJ2-1, with TRBD1 matching 9 bases. Germline lookup yields CDR1 ENHRY and CDR2 SYGVKD. V was pared by 3 bases and J by 2 bases, with 2 bases of the junction left unmatched. CDR3 length equals 15 residues. The CDR3 DNA sequence: TGTGCCATCAGTGAACAGGGGGCCCCCTACAATGAGCAGTTCTTC. This sequence encodes CAISEQGAPYNEQFF.

This clonotype was seen more than once but under ten times. The chain has TRBV20-1 and TRBJ2-1; D is uncertain. V dropped 6 bases and J dropped 6 bases, with 18 bases sitting between them. Germline CDR1 DFQATT, CDR2 SNEGSKA (reference sequence). The CDR3 contains 14 residues. The CDR3 region is CSAQTGLVGNEQFF. The CDR3 region has the DNA TGCAGTGCGCAAACCGGGCTAGTGGGCAATGAGCAGTTCTTC.